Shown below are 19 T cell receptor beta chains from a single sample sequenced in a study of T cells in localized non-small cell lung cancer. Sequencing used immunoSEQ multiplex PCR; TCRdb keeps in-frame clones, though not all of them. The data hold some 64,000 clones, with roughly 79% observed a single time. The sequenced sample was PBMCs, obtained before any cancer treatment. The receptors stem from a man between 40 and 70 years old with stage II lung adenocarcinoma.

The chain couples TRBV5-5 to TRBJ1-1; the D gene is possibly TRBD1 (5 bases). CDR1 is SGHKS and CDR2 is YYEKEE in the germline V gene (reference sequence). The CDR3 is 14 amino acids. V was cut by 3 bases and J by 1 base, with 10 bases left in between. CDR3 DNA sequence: TGTGCCAGCAGCTCGACAGTATCGAACACTGAAGCTTTCTTT. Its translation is CASSSTVSNTEAFF.

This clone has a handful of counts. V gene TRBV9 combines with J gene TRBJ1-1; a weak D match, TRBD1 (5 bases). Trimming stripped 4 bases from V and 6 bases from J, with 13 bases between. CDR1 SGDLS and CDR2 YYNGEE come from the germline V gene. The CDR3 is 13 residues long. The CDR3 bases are TGTGCCAGCAGCCTAAAGGGGAGGTCTGAAGCTTTCTTT. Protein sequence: CASSLKGRSEAFF.

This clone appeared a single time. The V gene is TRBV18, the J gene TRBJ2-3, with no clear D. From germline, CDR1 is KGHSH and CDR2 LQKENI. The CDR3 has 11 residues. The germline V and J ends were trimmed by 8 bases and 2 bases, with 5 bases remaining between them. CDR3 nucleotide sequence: TGTGCCAGCCGATCCACAGATACGCAGTATTTT. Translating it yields CASRSTDTQYF.

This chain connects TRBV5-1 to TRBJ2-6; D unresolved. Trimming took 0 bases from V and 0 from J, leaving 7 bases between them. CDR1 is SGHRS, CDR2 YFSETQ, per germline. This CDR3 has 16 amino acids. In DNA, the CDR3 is TGCGCCAGCAGCTTGGGACCTAGCTCTGGGGCCAACGTCCTGACTTTC. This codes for CASSLGPSSGANVLTF.

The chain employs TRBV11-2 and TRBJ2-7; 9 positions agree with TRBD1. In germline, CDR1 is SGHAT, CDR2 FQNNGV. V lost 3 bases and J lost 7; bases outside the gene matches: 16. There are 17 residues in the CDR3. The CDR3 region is CASSFAQGAGRGEEQYF. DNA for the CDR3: TGTGCCAGCAGCTTCGCACAGGGGGCTGGGAGAGGTGAAGAGCAGTACTTC.

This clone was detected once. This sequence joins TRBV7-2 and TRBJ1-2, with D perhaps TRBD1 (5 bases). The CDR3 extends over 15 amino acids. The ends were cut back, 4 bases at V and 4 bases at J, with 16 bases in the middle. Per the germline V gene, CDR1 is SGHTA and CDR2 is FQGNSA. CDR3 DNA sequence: TGTGCCAGCAGCTCCCTCTTCTTAGGGGTCTATGGCTACACCTTC. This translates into CASSSLFLGVYGYTF.

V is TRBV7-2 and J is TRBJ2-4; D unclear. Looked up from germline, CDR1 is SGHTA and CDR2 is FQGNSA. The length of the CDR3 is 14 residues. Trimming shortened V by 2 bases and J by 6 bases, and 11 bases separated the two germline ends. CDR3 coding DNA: TGTGCCAGCAGCTTATACGCCCTGGGAAACATTCAGTACTTC. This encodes CASSLYALGNIQYF. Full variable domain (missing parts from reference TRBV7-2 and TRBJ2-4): GAGVSQSPSNKVTEKGKDVELRCDPISGHTALYWYRQSLGQGLEFLIYFQGNSAPDKSGLPSDRFSAERTGGSVSTLTIQRTQQEDSAVYLCASSLYALGNIQYFGAGTRLSVL.

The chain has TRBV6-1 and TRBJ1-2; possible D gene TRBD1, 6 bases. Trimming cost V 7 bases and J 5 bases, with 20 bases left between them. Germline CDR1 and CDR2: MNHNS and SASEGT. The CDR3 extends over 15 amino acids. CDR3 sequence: CASIKGDLLRYGYTF. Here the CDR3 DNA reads TGTGCCAGCATCAAGGGGGACCTTCTTAGGTATGGCTACACCTTC.

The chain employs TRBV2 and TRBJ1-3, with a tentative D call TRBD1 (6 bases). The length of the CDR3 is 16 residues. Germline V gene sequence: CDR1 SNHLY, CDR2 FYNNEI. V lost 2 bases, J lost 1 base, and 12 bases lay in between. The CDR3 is CASSEMGGRSGNTIYF. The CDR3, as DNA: TGTGCCAGCAGTGAAATGGGGGGCAGATCTGGAAACACCATATATTTT. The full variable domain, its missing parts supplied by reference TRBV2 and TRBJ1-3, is EPEVTQTPSHQVTQMGQEVILRCVPISNHLYFYWYRQILGQKVEFLVSFYNNEISEKSEIFDDQFSVERPDGSNFTLKIRSTKLEDSAMYFCASSEMGGRSGNTIYFGEGSWLTVV.

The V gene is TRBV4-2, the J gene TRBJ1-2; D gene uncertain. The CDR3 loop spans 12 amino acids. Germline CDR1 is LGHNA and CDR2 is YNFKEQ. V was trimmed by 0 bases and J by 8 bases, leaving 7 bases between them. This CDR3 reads CASSQDLSGYTF. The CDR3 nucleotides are TGTGCCAGCAGCCAAGATTTGAGCGGCTACACCTTC.

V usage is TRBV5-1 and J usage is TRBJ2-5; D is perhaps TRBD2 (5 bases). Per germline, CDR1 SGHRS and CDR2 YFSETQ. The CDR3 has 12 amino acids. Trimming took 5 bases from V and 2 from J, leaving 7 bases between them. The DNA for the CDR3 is TGCGCCAGCAGGGAGGCTCAAGAGACCCAGTACTTC. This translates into CASREAQETQYF.

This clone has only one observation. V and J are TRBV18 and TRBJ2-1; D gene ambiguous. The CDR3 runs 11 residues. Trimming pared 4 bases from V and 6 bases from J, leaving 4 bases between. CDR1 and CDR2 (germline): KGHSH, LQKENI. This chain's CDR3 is CASSLSNEQFF. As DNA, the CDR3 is TGTGCCAGCTCACTTAGCAATGAGCAGTTCTTC.

The CDR3, as DNA: TGTGCCAGTAGTATGGAGGGGCGTCGTGGCTACACCTTC. It yields the protein CASSMEGRRGYTF. The rearrangement uses TRBV19 and TRBJ1-2, with D possibly matching TRBD1 (5 bases). Trimming took off 3 bases at V and 7 bases at J, with 12 bases between the two ends. This CDR3 has 13 residues. Looked up from germline, CDR1 is LNHDA and CDR2 is SQIVND (reference sequence).

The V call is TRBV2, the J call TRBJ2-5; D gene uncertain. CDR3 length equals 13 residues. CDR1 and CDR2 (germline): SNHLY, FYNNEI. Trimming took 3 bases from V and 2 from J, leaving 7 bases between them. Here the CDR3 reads CASSDSQQETQYF. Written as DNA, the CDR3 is TGTGCCAGCAGTGACTCCCAGCAAGAGACCCAGTACTTC.

CDR3 sequence reads: CASSGVDRYSYEQYF. CDR3 in DNA: TGTGCCAGCAGTGGGGTTGACAGGTACTCCTACGAGCAGTACTTC. The chain combines TRBV6-1 with TRBJ2-7; TRBD1 is a possible D gene (6 bases). Germline V gives CDR1 MNHNS, CDR2 SASEGT. The CDR3 has 15 residues. V lost 4 bases and J 0 bases, leaving 13 bases between the germline ends.

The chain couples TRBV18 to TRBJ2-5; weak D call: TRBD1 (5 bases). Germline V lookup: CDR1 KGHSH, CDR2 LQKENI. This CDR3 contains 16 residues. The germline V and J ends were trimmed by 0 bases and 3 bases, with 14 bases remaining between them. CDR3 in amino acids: CASSPPWGSGKETQYF. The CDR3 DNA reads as TGTGCCAGCTCACCACCGTGGGGTTCAGGGAAAGAGACCCAGTACTTC.

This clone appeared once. Here the CDR3 reads CASQRDPTYNEQFF. CDR3 bases: TGTGCCAGCCAGCGGGACCCAACCTACAATGAGCAGTTCTTC. The V call is TRBV7-6, the J call TRBJ2-1; 7 bases map to TRBD2. V trimming: 8 bases; J trimming: 2 bases; junction bases outside the gene matches: 6. The CDR3 runs to 14 residues. Germline CDR1 SGHVS, CDR2 FNYEAQ.

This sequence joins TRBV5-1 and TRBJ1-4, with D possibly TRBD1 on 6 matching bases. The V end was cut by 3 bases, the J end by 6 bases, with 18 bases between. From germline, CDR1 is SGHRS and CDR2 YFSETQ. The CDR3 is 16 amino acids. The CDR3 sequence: CASSSAWGQGDEKLFF. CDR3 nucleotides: TGCGCCAGCAGCTCGGCGTGGGGACAAGGAGATGAAAAACTGTTTTTT. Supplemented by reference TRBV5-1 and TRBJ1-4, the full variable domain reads KAGVTQTPRYLIKTRGQQVTLSCSPISGHRSVSWYQQTPGQGLQFLFEYFSETQRNKGNFPGRFSGRQFSNSRSEMNVSTLELGDSALYLCASSSAWGQGDEKLFFGSGTQLSVL.

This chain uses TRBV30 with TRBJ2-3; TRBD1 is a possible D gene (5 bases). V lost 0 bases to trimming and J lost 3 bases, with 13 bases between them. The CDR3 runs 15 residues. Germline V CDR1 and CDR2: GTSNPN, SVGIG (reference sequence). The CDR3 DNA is TGTGCCTGGAGTGTACACCAGGGATGGACAGATACGCAGTATTTT. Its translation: CAWSVHQGWTDTQYF.